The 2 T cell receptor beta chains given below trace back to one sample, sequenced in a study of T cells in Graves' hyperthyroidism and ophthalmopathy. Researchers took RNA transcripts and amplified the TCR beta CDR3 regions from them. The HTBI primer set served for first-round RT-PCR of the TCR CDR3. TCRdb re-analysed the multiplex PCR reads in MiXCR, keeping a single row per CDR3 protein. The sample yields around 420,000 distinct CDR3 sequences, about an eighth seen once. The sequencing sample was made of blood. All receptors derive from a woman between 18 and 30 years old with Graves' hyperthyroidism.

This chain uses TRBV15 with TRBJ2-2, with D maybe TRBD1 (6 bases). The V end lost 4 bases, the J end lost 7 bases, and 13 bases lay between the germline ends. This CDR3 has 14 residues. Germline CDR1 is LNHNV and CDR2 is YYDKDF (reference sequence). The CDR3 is CATSIRGGFGELFF. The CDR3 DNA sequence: TGTGCCACCAGCATCCGTGGGGGCTTCGGGGAGCTGTTTTTT.

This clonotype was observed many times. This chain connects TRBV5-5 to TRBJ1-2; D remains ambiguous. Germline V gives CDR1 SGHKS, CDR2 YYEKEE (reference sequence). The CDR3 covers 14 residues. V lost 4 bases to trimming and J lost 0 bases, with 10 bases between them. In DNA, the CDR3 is TGTGCCAGCAGCCATTCAGGCACTAACTATGGCTACACCTTC. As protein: CASSHSGTNYGYTF. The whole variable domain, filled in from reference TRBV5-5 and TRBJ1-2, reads DAGVTQSPTHLIKTRGQQVTLRCSPISGHKSVSWYQQVLGQGPQFIFQYYEKEERGRGNFPDRFSARQFPNYSSELNVNALLLGDSALYLCASSHSGTNYGYTFGSGTRLTVV.